These 8 T cell receptor beta chains originate from one sample sequenced in a study of Graves' ophthalmopathy and Graves' hyperthyroidism. Scientists amplified the TCR beta CDR3 regions from RNA transcripts. HTBI primers served in a first-round RT-PCR, which a second-round multiplex PCR followed. MiXCR, applied by TCRdb to the multiplex PCR reads, yields one record per CDR3 protein. The repertoire includes over a million distinct CDR3 sequences, roughly 35% of them detected once, and around 10% sits in the top ten. The sequencing sample was made of peripheral blood or thyroid tissue (not recorded which). The source of these receptors is an adult man with Graves' hyperthyroidism.

The chain links TRBV2 to TRBJ2-2; a weak D match, TRBD1 (6 bases). This CDR3 spans 14 amino acids. Per the germline V gene, CDR1 is SNHLY and CDR2 is FYNNEI. V was cut by 2 bases and J by 6 bases, with 10 bases left in between. CDR3 loop: CASSEQWGPGELFF. The CDR3 DNA follows: TGTGCCAGCAGTGAACAATGGGGGCCCGGGGAGCTGTTTTTT.

V usage is TRBV20-1 and J usage is TRBJ2-7; 9 bases agree with TRBD2. Germline CDR1 is DFQATT and CDR2 is SNEGSKA (reference sequence). J was trimmed by 2 bases and V by 3 bases; bases with no gene match: 5. This CDR3 has 14 residues. CDR3 sequence reads: CSARRRLAAYEQYF. CDR3 bases: TGCAGTGCTAGGAGACGACTAGCGGCCTACGAGCAGTACTTC.

In its sample, this clonotype was seen many times. This chain uses TRBV7-9 with TRBJ2-5; 7 nucleotides line up with TRBD1. Trimming cost V 5 bases and J 1 base; bases outside gene matches: 13. CDR1 and CDR2 (germline): SEHNR, FQNEAQ (reference sequence). The CDR3 loop spans 17 amino acids. CDR3 coding DNA: TGTGCCAGCAGCGCCCTATCAGGGGGAAAGAGCCAAGAGACCCAGTACTTC. This encodes CASSALSGGKSQETQYF.

This clonotype was detected a few times. Relative to the germline gene, one junction end is altered; a read error may explain this. The V and J genes are TRBV2 and TRBJ1-5, with unresolved D. CDR1 is SNHLY and CDR2 is FYNNEI in the germline V gene. The CDR3 spans 11 residues. Written as DNA, the CDR3 is TGTGCCAGCAGTGCGGCTCAGGCCCAGCATTTT. Its protein is CASSAAQAQHF. Full variable domain (outside the CDR3, taken from reference TRBV2 and TRBJ1-5): EPEVTQTPSHQVTQMGQEVILRCVPISNHLYFYWYRQILGQKVEFLVSFYNNEISEKSEIFDDQFSVERPDGSNFTLKIRSTKLEDSAMYFCASSAAQAQHFGDGTRLSIL.

The sample holds many counts of this clonotype. The rearrangement uses TRBV20-1 and TRBJ1-5, with D possibly being TRBD1 (6 bases). With 6 bases removed from V and 6 bases from J, the gap between germline ends came to 24 bases. Germline CDR1 is DFQATT and CDR2 is SNEGSKA (reference sequence). The CDR3 sequence is 16 residues long. For the CDR3, the DNA is TGCAGTGCGGACCGGGGAGCCACAGGGAATAGTCAGCCCCAGCATTTT. Protein sequence: CSADRGATGNSQPQHF.

This clonotype was seen more than once but under ten times. The chain employs TRBV12-3 or TRBV12-4 and TRBJ1-2; TRBD1 aligns across 9 bases. J was trimmed by 12 bases and V by 3 bases; bases with no gene match: 14. The CDR3 is 15 residues long. Here the CDR3 DNA reads TGTGCCAGCAGTTTCACGGACAGGGGTTCTCGCGGCCACACCTTC. Encoded protein: CASSFTDRGSRGHTF.

This clonotype appeared many times. This chain connects TRBV11-2 to TRBJ1-4; D is perhaps TRBD1 (6 bases). This CDR3 has 15 residues. The ends were cut back, 5 bases at V and 4 bases at J, with 14 bases in the middle. The germline V gene encodes CDR1 SGHAT and CDR2 FQNNGV. DNA for the CDR3: TGTGCCAGCAGCCCTAGGACAGTTCATAATGAAAAACTGTTTTTT. Translated, it gives CASSPRTVHNEKLFF.

This chain uses TRBV25-1 with TRBJ1-6, with 9 positions matching TRBD1. Germline values: CDR1 MGHDK, CDR2 SYGVNS. This CDR3 has 15 amino acids. J lost 7 bases, V lost 2 bases, and 3 bases had no gene match. Here the CDR3 DNA reads TGTGCCAGCAGTGAAGGGACAGGGTTGAATTCACCCCTCCACTTT. This codes for CASSEGTGLNSPLHF.